The rows below give T cell receptor beta chains drawn from one sample of a study of blood T cell repertoires in COVID-19. Profiled with immunoSEQ multiplex PCR; TCRdb holds only in-frame clones, not every one. The sample yields approximately 290,000 clones, roughly nine tenths seen once. Sequencing was carried out using peripheral blood. The origin of the receptors is a woman aged 25 to 39 with COVID-19, enrolled during active disease. Both conserved end residues are trimmed from each CDR3.

j_call v_call cdr3_aa
TRBJ2-7 TRBV28 ASQGLIYEQY
TRBJ1-2 TRBV5-6 ASSSSQGVDGYT
TRBJ2-7 TRBV16 ASSPSPGGEQY
TRBJ1-6 TRBV4-2 ASSPGQGELHSPLH
TRBJ2-1 TRBV24-1 ATSDPTGQGANEQF
TRBJ1-2 TRBV4-2 ASSLLGQPANYGYT
TRBJ2-7 TRBV6-2/TRBV6-3 ASSYTGMTYEQY
TRBJ2-6 TRBV11-2 ASSPPTGMGSGANVLT
TRBJ2-2 TRBV7-9 ASTHSGFTGELF
TRBJ2-7 TRBV29-1 SVEGTGVEQY
TRBJ1-5 TRBV2 ASIGDTGRPQH
TRBJ1-4 TRBV19 ASSRARQEKLF
TRBJ1-2 TRBV19 ASSTYLGQGTYGYT
TRBJ2-7 TRBV2 ASTGGSSGGREQY
TRBJ2-3 TRBV7-9 ASSPTGADTQY
TRBJ2-1 TRBV7-9 ASSVVTSGDYNEQF
TRBJ2-2 TRBV6-5 ASSRDRFTGELF
TRBJ1-6 TRBV14 ASIPVSYNSPLH